At least ten counts were recorded for the clone carrying this TCR beta chain. The data stem from a study of human T cells and chemical hapten exposure. Trimming took 5 bases from V and 6 from J, leaving 13 bases between them. Germline V gene sequence: CDR1 SGHTA, CDR2 FQGNSA. This CDR3 spans 13 amino acids. TCRdb re-analysed the RACE reads in MiXCR, keeping a single row per CDR3 protein. The sample lists some 39,000 distinct CDR3 sequences, more than 9% occurring once. Sample time point: patch test 3, about 24 weeks after DPC sensitization. Specified treatment: therapeutic diphenylcyclopropenone sensitization with weekly scalp DPC. Unfractionated whole blood was the source from which total RNA was extracted.

The V and J genes are TRBV7-2 and TRBJ1-2; D perhaps matches TRBD1 (6 bases). The specimen was whole blood, collected in connection with sensitization to the hapten diphenylcyclopropenone (DPC). This TCR was sampled from a man aged 45-65 years with alopecia areata. Some clones in this sample may be carry-over from other donors' samples. The CDR3 reads CASSRDRLNGYTF. CDR3 DNA: TGTGCCAGCAGCAGAGACAGGCTAAATGGCTACACCTTC.